Below are 4 T cell receptor beta chains sequenced from a single sample in a study of shared clonotypes between healthy human individuals. Data came from immunoSEQ multiplex PCR; TCRdb stores just in-frame clones and leaves some out. The sample yields approximately 2,000,000 clones, around 93% seen once. The naive CD8 fraction comprised CD45RO-negative cells positively selected for CCR7 and excluded terminally differentiated effector memory CD45RA+ cells. The sequenced sample was naive CD8+ T cells from PBMCs. The receptors derive from a man younger than 35 in good health. Some clones in this sample may be carry-over from other donors' samples.

This chain connects TRBV7-2 to TRBJ2-3, with D possibly matching TRBD2 (6 bases). Germline V gives CDR1 SGHTA, CDR2 FQGNSA. V lost 7 bases, J lost 3 bases, and 26 bases lay in between. This CDR3 region has 18 residues. The CDR3 spells CASTLPLSAGRETDTQYF. The CDR3 DNA reads TGTGCCAGCACCCTACCCTTATCTGCGGGAAGGGAAACAGATACGCAGTATTTT.

The chain joins TRBV7-9 to TRBJ2-7; D is unresolved. This CDR3 contains 15 residues. Germline CDR1 and CDR2: SEHNR and FQNEAQ (reference sequence). The V gene lost 5 bases and the J gene lost 3 bases, with 17 bases spanning the gap. As DNA, the CDR3 is TGTGCCAGCAGCATCGGACCTCTACGAAACTACGAGCAGTACTTC. It translates to CASSIGPLRNYEQYF.

The V and J genes are TRBV28 and TRBJ1-6, with D perhaps matching TRBD1 (6 bases). The V and J ends lost 0 bases and 0 bases respectively, with 15 bases between them. This CDR3 has 19 residues. The V gene's germline CDR1 is MDHEN and CDR2 SYDVKM. CDR3 residues: CASSLWGHPASSYNSPLHF. The CDR3 nucleotides are TGTGCCAGCAGTTTATGGGGACATCCCGCTAGCTCCTATAATTCACCCCTCCACTTT.

In DNA form, the CDR3 reads TGTGCCACCCTGCCCGTACTTGGGACCGCGGCCCGCGAGCAGTACTTC. It is translated as CATLPVLGTAAREQYF. The chain links TRBV27 to TRBJ2-7; D may match TRBD1 or TRBD2 (5 bases each). This CDR3 contains 16 residues. In germline, CDR1 is MNHEY, CDR2 SMNVEV (reference sequence). Trimming took 10 bases from V and 6 from J, leaving 28 bases between them.